A selection of T cell receptor beta chains follows, all from one sample in a study of shared clonotypes between healthy human individuals. Produced via immunoSEQ multiplex PCR; TCRdb's table is partial and in-frame only. The sample yields a few million clones, just over 90% seen once. The material sequenced was naive CD4+ T cells sorted from blood. These receptors all come from a man younger than 35 in good health. Each CDR3 is given with its conserved first and last residue. A D gene is named only where the DNA matches it firmly. Clone size is shown for a subset of rows, as once, few, many or a class of expanded clone.

CARGTMGTDTQYF TGTGCCCGCGGGACAATGGGCACAGATACGCAGTATTTT NA NA TRBJ2-3 TRBV30
CASSRSGGDYGYTF TGTGCCAGCAGTCGTTCGGGAGGAGATTATGGCTACACCTTC NA NA TRBJ1-2 TRBV6-5
CASSQSTGLNNSPLHF TGTGCCAGCAGCCAATCGACAGGGCTTAATAATTCACCCCTCCACTTT NA TRBD1 TRBJ1-6 TRBV14
CASSFEASLNTEAFF TGTGCCAGCAGCTTCGAGGCGTCACTGAACACTGAAGCTTTCTTT NA NA TRBJ1-1 TRBV11-2
CASSYRDRAFSGELFF TGTGCCAGCAGTTACCGGGACAGGGCGTTCTCCGGGGAGCTGTTTTTT NA TRBD1 TRBJ2-2 TRBV11-2
CASSLARGSGYTF TGTGCCAGCAGCTTGGCCAGGGGGTCTGGCTACACCTTC NA TRBD1 TRBJ1-2 TRBV5-4
CASSTVRETNYGYTF TGTGCCAGTAGTACTGTCAGGGAGACTAACTATGGCTACACCTTC NA NA TRBJ1-2 TRBV19
CAISELYKLQGESVNQYF TGTGCCATCAGTGAGCTATACAAATTACAGGGGGAAAGTGTGAACCAGTACTTC NA TRBD1 TRBJ2-5 TRBV10-3
CASSLVSSNQPQHF TGTGCCAGCAGCTTGGTTTCGAGCAATCAGCCCCAGCATTTT NA NA TRBJ1-5 TRBV5-6
CASSYSTYSSGNTIYF TGTGCCAGCAGTTACTCGACGTATAGCTCTGGAAACACCATATATTTT NA NA TRBJ1-3 TRBV6-5
CASSLAGSTDTQYF TGTGCCAGCAGTTTAGCGGGGAGCACAGATACGCAGTATTTT NA TRBD2 TRBJ2-3 TRBV6-1
CAISRTSGTYNEQFF TGTGCCATCAGCAGGACTAGCGGGACGTACAATGAGCAGTTCTTC NA TRBD2 TRBJ2-1 TRBV10-3
CASSEGGEQYF TGTGCCAGCAGTGAAGGGGGCGAGCAGTACTTC NA NA TRBJ2-7 TRBV6-1
CASSLRSGTGNNEQFF TGCGCCAGCAGCTTGAGATCCGGGACAGGGAACAATGAGCAGTTCTTC NA TRBD1 TRBJ2-1 TRBV5-1
CASSSRGSSNTGELFF TGTGCCAGCAGCTCAAGGGGCAGCTCGAACACCGGGGAGCTGTTTTTT NA NA TRBJ2-2 TRBV7-3
CASSSSGQGEQYF TGCGCCAGCAGCTCCTCTGGACAGGGCGAGCAGTACTTC NA TRBD1 TRBJ2-7 TRBV5-1
CASSFDTTNEKLFF TGTGCCAGCTCGTTCGATACAACTAATGAAAAACTGTTTTTT NA NA TRBJ1-4 TRBV18
CASSYSGQGQSPLHF TGTGCCAGCAGTTACTCGGGACAGGGACAATCACCCCTCCACTTT NA TRBD1 TRBJ1-6 TRBV6-5
CASSWGEVNTEAFF TGTGCCAGCAGCTGGGGGGAAGTAAACACTGAAGCTTTCTTT NA NA TRBJ1-1 TRBV5-4
CASSGQGSTDTQYF TGTGCCAGCAGTGGACAGGGTTCGACAGATACGCAGTATTTT NA TRBD1 TRBJ2-3 TRBV2
CASSPPGSSNEKLFF TGTGCCAGCTCACCACCCGGCAGCTCTAATGAAAAACTGTTTTTT few NA TRBJ1-4 TRBV18
CASSPGTIVWNGEQFF TGTGCCAGTAGTCCAGGGACTATCGTTTGGAATGGTGAGCAGTTCTTC NA TRBD2 TRBJ2-1 TRBV19
CASSSPQRGSYNEQFF TGTGCCAGCAGTTCCCCTCAGCGGGGGAGCTACAATGAGCAGTTCTTC NA TRBD2 TRBJ2-1 TRBV28
CASSRLAGDETQYF TGCGCCAGCAGCCGTCTAGCGGGAGACGAGACCCAGTACTTC NA TRBD2 TRBJ2-5 TRBV4-1
CASSLRQYQETQYF TGTGCCAGCAGCTTGCGGCAGTACCAAGAGACCCAGTACTTC NA NA TRBJ2-5 TRBV7-2
CASSQGKGGFRDNEQFF TGTGCCAGCAGCCAAGGAAAGGGTGGATTCAGGGACAATGAGCAGTTCTTC NA NA TRBJ2-1 TRBV14
CASSPRTTVNEKLFF TGTGCCAGCAGCCCTAGGACGACGGTGAATGAAAAACTGTTTTTT NA NA TRBJ1-4 TRBV6-1
CASSTDPTGGLIYGYTF TGTGCCAGTAGTACCGACCCGACAGGGGGCCTGATCTATGGCTACACCTTC NA TRBD1 TRBJ1-2 TRBV19
CATRVSGSYEQYF TGTGCCACCAGGGTATCCGGTTCCTACGAGCAGTACTTC NA NA TRBJ2-7 TRBV15
CASSESPGTGSNEQYF TGTGCCAGCAGTGAGTCCCCCGGGACAGGGTCTAACGAGCAGTACTTC NA TRBD1 TRBJ2-7 TRBV6-1
CASSPRPLDTQYF TGTGCCAGCAGCCCTAGGCCCCTAGATACGCAGTATTTT once NA TRBJ2-3 TRBV5-6
CASSGAGGKYEQYF TGCGCCAGCAGCGGGGCCGGCGGAAAGTACGAGCAGTACTTC NA NA TRBJ2-7 TRBV5-1
CASSQTQGANNSPLHF TGCGCCAGCAGCCAAACTCAGGGGGCTAATAATTCACCCCTCCACTTT NA TRBD1 TRBJ1-6 TRBV4-1
CASSLLAGMNTGELFF TGTGCCAGCAGCTTATTGGCGGGAATGAACACCGGGGAGCTGTTTTTT NA NA TRBJ2-2 TRBV7-2
CASRINLGANTF TGTGCCAGCAGAATAAATCTCGGGGCTAACACCTTC once NA TRBJ1-2 TRBV6-1
CASSRDRNTGELFF TGTGCCAGCAGCCGGGACAGGAACACCGGGGAGCTGTTTTTT NA TRBD1 TRBJ2-2 TRBV5-4
CASSLEGYTGELFF TGTGCCAGCAGCTTGGAAGGGTACACCGGGGAGCTGTTTTTT NA NA TRBJ2-2 TRBV5-4
CASSTMGQGEKTQYF TGTGCCAGCAGTACGATGGGACAGGGGGAAAAGACCCAGTACTTC NA TRBD1 TRBJ2-5 TRBV25-1
CASSQGSGRYTDTQYF TGCGCCAGCAGCCAGGGGAGCGGACGTTACACAGATACGCAGTATTTT NA NA TRBJ2-3 TRBV4-1
CASSAVALGNAEAFF TGTGCCAGTAGTGCCGTGGCCTTGGGGAACGCTGAAGCTTTCTTT NA NA TRBJ1-1 TRBV19
CASSIAWGTNTGELFF TGTGCCAGTAGTATAGCGTGGGGTACTAACACCGGGGAGCTGTTTTTT NA NA TRBJ2-2 TRBV19
CASSPQGNEQFF TGCGCCAGCAGCCCGCAGGGAAACGAGCAGTTCTTC NA NA TRBJ2-1 TRBV5-1
CAISEPIRDRGHGYTF TGTGCCATCAGTGAGCCTATCCGGGACAGGGGGCATGGCTACACCTTC NA TRBD1 TRBJ1-2 TRBV10-3
CASSQDGTSGGAVQETQYF TGCGCCAGCAGCCAAGATGGGACTAGCGGGGGGGCCGTACAAGAGACCCAGTACTTC NA TRBD2 TRBJ2-5 TRBV4-1
CASSYGRGGDTDTQYF TGTGCCAGCAGTTACGGACGCGGGGGGGACACAGATACGCAGTATTTT NA TRBD2 TRBJ2-3 TRBV6-5
CASSDSNSPLHF TGTGCCAGCAGTGACAGTAATTCACCCCTCCACTTT few NA TRBJ1-6 TRBV2
CASKEGLAGMTSTDTQYF TGTGCCAGCAAGGAGGGACTAGCGGGAATGACTAGCACAGATACGCAGTATTTT NA NA TRBJ2-3 TRBV21-1
CASSSGHPKDTGELFF TGTGCCAGCAGCTCAGGACACCCGAAGGATACCGGGGAGCTGTTTTTT NA NA TRBJ2-2 TRBV5-4
CASSESGLYEQYF TGTGCCAGCAGTGAAAGCGGCCTCTACGAGCAGTACTTC once NA TRBJ2-7 TRBV25-1
CASSLRGTESGNTIYF TGTGCCAGCAGCTTAAGAGGGACCGAATCTGGAAACACCATATATTTT once NA TRBJ1-3 TRBV7-3
CASSLGPDTEAFF TGTGCTAGCAGCTTGGGACCGGACACTGAAGCTTTCTTT few NA TRBJ1-1 TRBV7-7